Shown below are 29 T cell receptor beta chains from a single sample sequenced in a study of cytomegalovirus exposure and HLA in healthy donors. The PCR used 60 Vbeta and 13 Jbeta primers. Clones were sequenced by immunoSEQ multiplex PCR, and TCRdb holds only the in-frame ones, with some missing. The sample yields some 160,000 clones, around 84% seen once. The sample was PBMCs. These receptors were obtained from a man aged 25-45 years in good health and CMV-seropositive.

V is TRBV19 and J is TRBJ1-2; the match to TRBD1 covers 7 bases. The germline CDR1 and CDR2 sequences are LNHDA and SQIVND (reference sequence). With 5 bases clipped from V and 3 bases from J, the junction kept 9 bases outside the gene matches. The CDR3 length is 15 residues. For the CDR3, the DNA is TGTGCCAGTAGTCCCGGGGACAGTCGGGACTATGGCTACACCTTC. Amino acid sequence: CASSPGDSRDYGYTF. Complete variable domain (other parts from reference TRBV19 and TRBJ1-2): DGGITQSPKYLFRKEGQNVTLSCEQNLNHDAMYWYRQDPGQGLRLIYYSQIVNDFQKGDIAEGYSVSREKKESFPLTVTSAQKNPTAFYLCASSPGDSRDYGYTFGSGTRLTVV.

V and J are TRBV11-2 and TRBJ1-4, with D possibly being TRBD1 (5 bases). The germline V gene has CDR1 SGHAT and CDR2 FQNNGV. The V gene lost 6 bases and the J gene lost 2 bases, with 13 bases spanning the gap. This CDR3 is 15 amino acids long. CDR3 nucleotide sequence: TGTGCCAGCAGATACGGGACTCTTACTAATGAAAAACTGTTTTTT. It codes for CASRYGTLTNEKLFF.

This clone was recorded a few times. The chain links TRBV18 to TRBJ1-4, with D uncertain. Germline V gene lookup returns CDR1 KGHSH and CDR2 LQKENI. The CDR3 consists of 14 residues. Trimming stripped 5 bases from V and 0 bases from J, with 7 bases between. CDR3 DNA sequence: TGTGCCAGCTCAGAACAGACAACTAATGAAAAACTGTTTTTT. Protein sequence: CASSEQTTNEKLFF. The variable domain in full, with the rest retrieved from reference TRBV18 and TRBJ1-4, is NAGVMQNPRHLVRRRGQEARLRCSPMKGHSHVYWYRQLPEEGLKFMVYLQKENIIDESGMPKERFSAEFPKEGPSILRIQQVVRGDSAAYFCASSEQTTNEKLFFGSGTQLSVL.

In this sample, this clone turned up once. This chain uses TRBV5-4 with TRBJ1-2, with D unresolved. The CDR3 is 13 residues long. V was cut by 4 bases and J by 0 bases, with 7 bases left in between. Per germline, CDR1 SGHNT and CDR2 YYREEE (reference sequence). This CDR3 reads CASSDGANYGYTF. CDR3 bases: TGTGCCAGCAGCGATGGAGCTAACTATGGCTACACCTTC.

V usage is TRBV6-5 and J usage is TRBJ2-5, with 9 bases aligning to TRBD1. The assigned J gene may be wrong: the sequence end matches TRBJ2-7 better. The CDR3 runs to 14 residues. Per the germline V gene, CDR1 is MNHEY and CDR2 is SVGAGI. The CDR3 DNA is TGTGCCAGCAGTTATTCGGACAGGGGCTACGAGCAGTACTTC. Residues: CASSYSDRGYEQYF.

This CDR3 is CASSLEGPAGGRVEQYF. The CDR3, as DNA: TGTGCCAGCAGCTTAGAGGGTCCGGCGGGAGGTAGGGTCGAGCAGTACTTC. The chain combines TRBV7-2 with TRBJ2-7; 8 bases fit TRBD2. The CDR3 has 17 amino acids. Germline values: CDR1 SGHTA, CDR2 FQGNSA. V was clipped by 1 base and J by 6 bases; unmatched bases: 14.

This clone was seen only a few times. The CDR3 sequence is CASSIRVQGQAKLFF. In DNA form, the CDR3 reads TGTGCCAGTAGTATAAGGGTGCAGGGACAGGCGAAACTGTTTTTT. This chain links TRBV19 with TRBJ1-4, with 8 bases that match TRBD1. The V gene's germline CDR1 is LNHDA and CDR2 SQIVND (reference sequence). The CDR3 runs 15 residues. V was clipped by 2 bases and J by 11 bases; unmatched bases: 10.

A single count supports this clone. V usage is TRBV10-2 and J usage is TRBJ2-5, with a possible D match to TRBD1 (6 bases). The J call is uncertain, as TRBJ2-7 better fits the DNA end. This CDR3 comprises 16 residues. Germline V gene lookup returns CDR1 WSHSY and CDR2 SAAADI. The CDR3 sequence: CASSNISGQLSYEQYF. In DNA, the CDR3 is TGCGCCAGCAGTAATATATCGGGACAACTGTCCTACGAGCAGTACTTC.

This clone was counted only a few times. J is TRBJ1-5 and V is TRBV7-3; D gene unclear. The CDR3 loop spans 13 amino acids. Germline CDR1 and CDR2: SGHTA and FQGTGA. The V end was cut by 3 bases, the J end by 4 bases, with 7 bases between. This CDR3 reads CASSFGQNQPQHF. The CDR3 DNA reads TGTGCCAGCAGCTTTGGCCAGAATCAGCCCCAGCATTTT.

The V call is TRBV5-4, the J call TRBJ2-7, with TRBD1 as a possible D gene (6 bases). Per the germline V gene, CDR1 is SGHNT and CDR2 is YYREEE (reference sequence). The V and J ends lost 2 bases and 2 bases respectively, with 8 bases between them. This CDR3 contains 13 residues. CDR3: CASSFQGTYEQYV. The CDR3 nucleotides are TGTGCCAGCAGCTTTCAGGGGACCTACGAGCAGTACGTC.

The J gene is TRBJ2-5, the V gene TRBV27, with TRBD2 as a possible D gene (5 bases). The DNA end is more similar to TRBJ2-7, so the J call may be wrong. Looked up from germline, CDR1 is MNHEY and CDR2 is SMNVEV (reference sequence). The CDR3 extends over 16 amino acids. DNA of the CDR3: TGTGCCAGCAGTTTATCTTTAGCGCTGAGCTCCTACGAGCAGTACTTC. Translation: CASSLSLALSSYEQYF.

V is TRBV21-1 and J is TRBJ1-1; TRBD1 was called by the table and not checked on the DNA. TRBV21-1 is labeled a pseudogene. The CDR3 covers 15 residues. The CDR3 DNA reads TGTGCCAGCAGTGGGGATACAGGGGGCGGGACTGAAGCTTTCTTT. Its protein product is CASSGDTGGGTEAFF.

This clone was found a few times. V is TRBV9 and J is TRBJ1-5, with D unclear. Trimming took 3 bases from V and 0 from J, leaving 7 bases between them. CDR1 SGDLS and CDR2 YYNGEE come from the germline V gene. The CDR3 totals 14 residues. The CDR3 protein is CASSAEISNQPQHF. The CDR3, as DNA: TGTGCCAGCAGCGCCGAGATTAGCAATCAGCCCCAGCATTTT.

This chain connects TRBV11-2 to TRBJ1-1; 7 bases agree with TRBD1. Germline trimming cut 1 base from V and 5 bases from J; bases unmatched to any gene: 7. CDR1 is SGHAT and CDR2 is FQNNGV in the germline V gene. The CDR3 has 15 amino acids. The CDR3 reads CASSLAPQGVTEAFF. In DNA form, the CDR3 reads TGTGCCAGCAGCTTAGCCCCGCAGGGGGTTACTGAAGCTTTCTTT.

The V gene is TRBV27, the J gene TRBJ2-1; tentative D call: TRBD2 (6 bases). Germline V gene data show CDR1 as MNHEY and CDR2 as SMNVEV (reference sequence). There are 14 residues in the CDR3. The V end was cut by 5 bases, the J end by 8 bases, with 16 bases between. The CDR3 region is CASSPYDRDYEQFF. For the CDR3, the DNA is TGTGCCAGCAGTCCCTACGACCGGGACTATGAGCAGTTCTTC.

The table lists this clone with a count of one. CDR3 sequence (DNA): TGTGCCAGCAGCCTCGGAGCCCAGATACACACAGATACGCAGTATTTT. Its translation is CASSLGAQIHTDTQYF. The chain couples TRBV7-6 to TRBJ2-3; no clear D gene. CDR3 size: 16 residues. Germline CDR1 SGHVS, CDR2 FNYEAQ. Trimming removed 5 bases from V and 2 bases from J, with 17 bases in between.

The rearrangement uses TRBV19 and TRBJ1-5; D is possibly TRBD1 (5 bases). Deletions cut 5 bases from V and 4 bases from J, with 15 bases between. CDR1 LNHDA and CDR2 SQIVND come from the germline V gene (reference sequence). The CDR3 runs to 15 residues. The CDR3 coding sequence is TGTGCCAGTAGTTTCGGGGGGGTTATAAATCAGCCCCAGCATTTT. As protein: CASSFGGVINQPQHF.

The CDR3 DNA sequence: TGCGCCAGCAGCCAGGGGCCAGCGGGAGTCTCCGGGGAGCTGTTTTTT. Translating gives CASSQGPAGVSGELFF. The V call is TRBV4-1, the J call TRBJ2-2, with 8 nucleotides matching TRBD2. Germline CDR1 is MGHRA and CDR2 is YSYEKL. Trimming cost V 3 bases and J 6 bases; bases outside gene matches: 9. The CDR3 has 16 amino acids.

This chain joins TRBV5-4 and TRBJ2-1; 11 nucleotides align to TRBD2. V lost 2 bases and J lost 7; bases outside the gene matches: 5. CDR1 and CDR2 from the germline V gene are SGHNT and YYREEE (reference sequence). This CDR3 comprises 15 residues. The CDR3 loop is CASSFYSGRGNEQFF. The DNA for the CDR3 is TGTGCCAGCAGCTTTTATAGCGGGAGGGGGAATGAGCAGTTCTTC.

This clone was counted between two and nine times. The chain combines TRBV5-1 with TRBJ1-3, with D perhaps TRBD1 (5 bases). The CDR3 is 12 amino acids. Germline CDR1 SGHRS, CDR2 YFSETQ. Trimming took 5 bases from V and 5 from J, leaving 8 bases between them. In DNA, the CDR3 is TGCGCCAGCAGTGGGACTCGAAACACCATATATTTT. Protein: CASSGTRNTIYF. Based on the CDR3 plus reference TRBV5-1 and TRBJ1-3, the full variable domain is KAGVTQTPRYLIKTRGQQVTLSCSPISGHRSVSWYQQTPGQGLQFLFEYFSETQRNKGNFPGRFSGRQFSNSRSEMNVSTLELGDSALYLCASSGTRNTIYFGEGSWLTVV.

V usage is TRBV28 and J usage is TRBJ2-7; D perhaps matches TRBD1 (5 bases). The V gene lost 6 bases and the J gene lost 2 bases, with 14 bases spanning the gap. The CDR3 runs 14 residues. Germline lookup yields CDR1 MDHEN and CDR2 SYDVKM. CDR3 sequence reads: CASSQAGPPYEQYV. CDR3 nucleotides: TGTGCCAGCAGCCAAGCAGGGCCCCCCTACGAGCAGTACGTC.

This chain connects TRBV29-1 to TRBJ2-3; D gene uncertain. Trimming removed 4 bases at V and 1 base at J, with 12 bases between. This CDR3 has 14 residues. Germline-derived CDR1 and CDR2 are SQVTM and ANQGSEA. The CDR3 spells CSVVTPVGTDTQYF. The CDR3 DNA sequence: TGCAGCGTTGTTACGCCAGTGGGCACAGATACGCAGTATTTT.

This clone was detected only once. This chain connects TRBV7-6 to TRBJ2-5; TRBD1 agrees at 7 bases. Trimming cost V 6 bases and J 5 bases; bases outside gene matches: 6. The V gene's germline CDR1 is SGHVS and CDR2 FNYEAQ. This CDR3 spans 13 amino acids. The CDR3 DNA is TGTGCCAGCAGTCGACAGGGCCGGGAGACCCAGTACTTC. This translates into CASSRQGRETQYF. The complete variable domain, with remaining parts taken from reference TRBV7-6 and TRBJ2-5, reads GAGVSQSPRYKVTKRGQDVALRCDPISGHVSLYWYRQALGQGPEFLTYFNYEAQQDKSGLPNDRFSAERPEGSISTLTIQRTEQRDSAMYRCASSRQGRETQYFGPGTRLLVL.

The J gene is TRBJ2-3, the V gene TRBV5-8; tentative D call: TRBD2 (6 bases). Germline V gene lookup returns CDR1 SGHTS and CDR2 YDEGEE. This CDR3 is built from 15 residues. Deletions cut 0 bases from V and 4 bases from J, with 12 bases between. CDR3 sequence: CASSLARELADTQYF. CDR3 nucleotides: TGTGCCAGCAGCTTGGCTCGGGAGCTAGCAGATACGCAGTATTTT.

The chain links TRBV27 to TRBJ2-3, with a weak D call TRBD2 (6 bases). V gave up 0 bases and J gave up 2 bases, with 15 bases separating them. The CDR3 is 17 amino acids. Germline V gene lookup returns CDR1 MNHEY and CDR2 SMNVEV (reference sequence). This CDR3 is CASSLSLSLALTDTQYF. CDR3 DNA sequence: TGTGCCAGCAGTTTATCGCTGAGCCTAGCGCTCACAGATACGCAGTATTTT.

The chain employs TRBV30 and TRBJ1-2; D is uncertain. The germline CDR1 and CDR2 sequences are GTSNPN and SVGIG (reference sequence). The CDR3 loop spans 13 amino acids. V gave up 0 bases and J gave up 8 bases, with 13 bases separating them. This CDR3 reads CAWSVGGMGGYTF. CDR3 in DNA: TGTGCCTGGAGTGTAGGAGGAATGGGGGGCTACACCTTC.

This chain connects TRBV5-1 to TRBJ2-3; TRBD2 aligns across 7 bases. The length of the CDR3 is 15 residues. V was pared by 1 base and J by 5 bases, with 7 bases of the junction left unmatched. CDR1 and CDR2 from the germline V gene are SGHRS and YFSETQ. The CDR3: CASSLRLAVQDTQYF. As DNA, the CDR3 is TGCGCCAGCAGCTTGAGGCTAGCGGTTCAAGATACGCAGTATTTT.

The chain is built from TRBV19 and TRBJ1-4; 10 bases map to TRBD1. Per the germline V gene, CDR1 is LNHDA and CDR2 is SQIVND (reference sequence). The junction had 4 bases not matched to a gene; V was cut back by 1 base and J by 8 bases. The CDR3 has 15 amino acids. The CDR3, as DNA: TGTGCCAGTAGTATAGTGACAGGGGGCTTGGAAAAACTGTTTTTT. As protein: CASSIVTGGLEKLFF.

This clone appeared a few times. The V and J genes are TRBV7-9 and TRBJ1-1; the D gene is possibly TRBD1 (5 bases). V dropped 8 bases and J dropped 6 bases, with 10 bases sitting between them. Germline CDR1 reads SEHNR; CDR2 reads FQNEAQ (reference sequence). The CDR3 loop spans 11 amino acids. The CDR3 protein is CASSRTSEAFF. CDR3 in DNA: TGTGCCAGCTCGCGGACATCTGAAGCTTTCTTT.